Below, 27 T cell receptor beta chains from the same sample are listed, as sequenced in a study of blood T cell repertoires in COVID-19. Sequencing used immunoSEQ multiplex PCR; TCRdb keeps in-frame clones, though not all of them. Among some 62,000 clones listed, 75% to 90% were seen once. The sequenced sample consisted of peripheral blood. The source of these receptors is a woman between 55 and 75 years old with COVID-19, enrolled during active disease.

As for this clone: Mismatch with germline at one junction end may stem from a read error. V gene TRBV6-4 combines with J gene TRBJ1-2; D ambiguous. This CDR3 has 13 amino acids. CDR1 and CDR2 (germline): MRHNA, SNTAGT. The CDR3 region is CASSDDPNYGYTF. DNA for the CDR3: TGTGCCAGCAGTGACGATCCTAATTATGGCTACACCTTC.

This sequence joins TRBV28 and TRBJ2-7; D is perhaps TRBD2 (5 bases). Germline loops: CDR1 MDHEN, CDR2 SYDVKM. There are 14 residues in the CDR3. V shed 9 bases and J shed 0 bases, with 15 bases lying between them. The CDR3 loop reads CASSRRSGSYEQYF. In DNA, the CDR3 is TGTGCCAGTTCGCGGCGGAGCGGCTCCTACGAGCAGTACTTC.

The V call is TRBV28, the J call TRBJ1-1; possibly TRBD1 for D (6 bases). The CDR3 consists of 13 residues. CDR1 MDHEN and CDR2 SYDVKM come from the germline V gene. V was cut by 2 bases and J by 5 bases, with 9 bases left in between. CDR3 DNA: TGTGCCAGCAGTTTAGTCAGGGGAACTGAAGCTTTCTTT. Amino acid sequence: CASSLVRGTEAFF.

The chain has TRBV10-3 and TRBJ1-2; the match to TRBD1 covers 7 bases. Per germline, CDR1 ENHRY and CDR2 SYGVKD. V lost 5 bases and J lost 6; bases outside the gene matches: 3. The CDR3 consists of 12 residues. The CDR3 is CAISITGDGYTF. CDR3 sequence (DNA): TGTGCCATCAGTATTACAGGGGATGGCTACACCTTC.

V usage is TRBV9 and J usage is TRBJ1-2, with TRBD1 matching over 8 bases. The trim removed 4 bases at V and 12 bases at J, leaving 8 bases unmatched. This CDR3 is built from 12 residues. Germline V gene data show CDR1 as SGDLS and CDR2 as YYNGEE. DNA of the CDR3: TGTGCCAGCAGCCCAGGACAGGGAAGTAACACCTTC. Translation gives CASSPGQGSNTF.

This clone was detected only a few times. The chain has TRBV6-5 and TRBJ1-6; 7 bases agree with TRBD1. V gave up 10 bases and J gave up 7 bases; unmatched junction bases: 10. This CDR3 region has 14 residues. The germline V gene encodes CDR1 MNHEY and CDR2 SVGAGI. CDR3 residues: CATQEGAGNSPLHF. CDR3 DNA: TGTGCCACCCAGGAGGGGGCTGGCAATTCACCCCTCCACTTT.

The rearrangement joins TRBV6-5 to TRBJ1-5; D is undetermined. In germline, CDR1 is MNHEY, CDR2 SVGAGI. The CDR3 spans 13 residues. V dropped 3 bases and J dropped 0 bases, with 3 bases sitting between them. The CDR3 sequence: CASSYYSNQPQHF. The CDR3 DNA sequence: TGTGCCAGCAGTTATTATAGCAATCAGCCCCAGCATTTT.

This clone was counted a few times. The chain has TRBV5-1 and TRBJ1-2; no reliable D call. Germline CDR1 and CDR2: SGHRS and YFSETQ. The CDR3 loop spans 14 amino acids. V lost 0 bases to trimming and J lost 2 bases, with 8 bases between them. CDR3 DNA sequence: TGCGCCAGCAGCTTGGGGTCAGTGAACTATGGCTACACCTTC. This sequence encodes CASSLGSVNYGYTF.

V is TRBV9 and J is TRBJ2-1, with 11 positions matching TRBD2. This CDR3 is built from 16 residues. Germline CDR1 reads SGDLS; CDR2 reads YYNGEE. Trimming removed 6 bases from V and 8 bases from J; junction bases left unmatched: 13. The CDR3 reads CASTAALAGGGDEQFF. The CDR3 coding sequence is TGTGCCAGCACCGCCGCTCTAGCGGGAGGAGGCGATGAGCAGTTCTTC.

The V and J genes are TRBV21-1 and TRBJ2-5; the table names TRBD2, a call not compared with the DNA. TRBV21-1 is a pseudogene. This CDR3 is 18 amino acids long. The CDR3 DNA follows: TGTGCCAGCATCCCGCTGAGGGCTAGCGGGAGGGCTGGAGAGACCCAGTACTTC. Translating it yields CASIPLRASGRAGETQYF.

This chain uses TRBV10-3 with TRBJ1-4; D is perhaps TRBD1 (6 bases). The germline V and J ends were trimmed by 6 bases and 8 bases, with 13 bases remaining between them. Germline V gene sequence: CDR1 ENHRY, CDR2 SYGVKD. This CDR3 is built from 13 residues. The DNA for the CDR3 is TGTGCCATCAGCGCGGACAGCAGCGAAAAACTGTTTTTT. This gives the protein CAISADSSEKLFF.

This CDR3 is CASSADRADTQYF. CDR3 bases: TGTGCCAGCAGCGCCGACAGGGCAGATACGCAGTATTTT. The rearrangement uses TRBV6-5 and TRBJ2-3, with TRBD1 matching 7 bases. Germline loops: CDR1 MNHEY, CDR2 SVGAGI. CDR3 size: 13 residues. Losses at the gene ends were 6 bases for V and 4 bases for J; bases not matched to a gene: 4.

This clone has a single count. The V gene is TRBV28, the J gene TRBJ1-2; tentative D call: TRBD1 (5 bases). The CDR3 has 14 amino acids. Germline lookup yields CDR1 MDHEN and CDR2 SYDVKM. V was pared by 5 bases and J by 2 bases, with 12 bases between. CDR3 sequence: CASSPPGGNYGYTF. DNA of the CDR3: TGTGCCAGCAGTCCCCCGGGGGGAAACTATGGCTACACCTTC.

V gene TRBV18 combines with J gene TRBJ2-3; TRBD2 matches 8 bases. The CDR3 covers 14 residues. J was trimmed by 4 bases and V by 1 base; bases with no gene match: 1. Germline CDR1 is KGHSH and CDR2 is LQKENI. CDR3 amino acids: CASSPLAGPDTQYF. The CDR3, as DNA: TGTGCCAGCTCACCACTAGCGGGACCAGATACGCAGTATTTT.

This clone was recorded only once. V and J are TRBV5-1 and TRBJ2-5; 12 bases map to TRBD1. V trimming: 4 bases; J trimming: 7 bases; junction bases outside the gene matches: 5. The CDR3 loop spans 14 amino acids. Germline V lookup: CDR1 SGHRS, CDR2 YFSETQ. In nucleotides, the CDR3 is TGCGCCAGCAGCCCGGGACAGGGGGCTACGACCCAGTACTTC. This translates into CASSPGQGATTQYF.

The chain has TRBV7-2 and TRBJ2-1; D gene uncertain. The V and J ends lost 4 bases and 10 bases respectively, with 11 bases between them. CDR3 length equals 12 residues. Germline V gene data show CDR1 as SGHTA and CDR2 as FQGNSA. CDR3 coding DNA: TGTGCCAGCAGCTCGGTCGTCGGGGAGCAGTTCTTC. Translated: CASSSVVGEQFF.

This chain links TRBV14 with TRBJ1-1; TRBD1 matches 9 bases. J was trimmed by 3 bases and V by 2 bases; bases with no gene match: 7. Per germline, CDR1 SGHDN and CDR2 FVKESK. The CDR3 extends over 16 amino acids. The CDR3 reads CASSQPGQGRDTEAFF. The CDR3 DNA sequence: TGTGCCAGCAGCCAACCCGGACAGGGGAGGGACACTGAAGCTTTCTTT. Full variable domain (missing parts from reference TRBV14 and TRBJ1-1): EAGVTQFPSHSVIEKGQTVTLRCDPISGHDNLYWYRRVMGKEIKFLLHFVKESKQDESGMPNNRFLAERTGGTYSTLKVQPAELEDSGVYFCASSQPGQGRDTEAFFGQGTRLTVV.

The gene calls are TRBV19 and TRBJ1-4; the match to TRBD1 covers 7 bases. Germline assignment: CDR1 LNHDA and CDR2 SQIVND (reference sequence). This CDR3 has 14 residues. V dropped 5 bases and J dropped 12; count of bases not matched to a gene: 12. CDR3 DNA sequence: TGTGCCAGTAGTGTGACAGGGTCTTCAGGGGAACTGTTTTTT. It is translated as CASSVTGSSGELFF.

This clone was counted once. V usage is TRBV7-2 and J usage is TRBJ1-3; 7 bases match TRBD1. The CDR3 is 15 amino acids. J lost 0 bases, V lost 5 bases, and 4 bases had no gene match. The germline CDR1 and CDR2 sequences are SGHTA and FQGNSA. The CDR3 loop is CASSPTGSSGNTIYF. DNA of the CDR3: TGTGCCAGCAGCCCGACAGGGAGCTCTGGAAACACCATATATTTT.

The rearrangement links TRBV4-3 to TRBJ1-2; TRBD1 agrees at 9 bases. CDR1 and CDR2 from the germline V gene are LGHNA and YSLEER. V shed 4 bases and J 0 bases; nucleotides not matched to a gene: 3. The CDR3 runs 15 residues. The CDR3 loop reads CASSPGTGTNYGYTF. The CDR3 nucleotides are TGCGCCAGCAGCCCCGGGACAGGGACTAACTATGGCTACACCTTC.

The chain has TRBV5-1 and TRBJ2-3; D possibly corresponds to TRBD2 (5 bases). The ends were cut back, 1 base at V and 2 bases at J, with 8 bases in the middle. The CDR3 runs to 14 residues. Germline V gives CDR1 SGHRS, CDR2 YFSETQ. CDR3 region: CASSLSGNTDTQYF. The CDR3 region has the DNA TGCGCCAGCAGCTTGAGCGGAAACACAGATACGCAGTATTTT.

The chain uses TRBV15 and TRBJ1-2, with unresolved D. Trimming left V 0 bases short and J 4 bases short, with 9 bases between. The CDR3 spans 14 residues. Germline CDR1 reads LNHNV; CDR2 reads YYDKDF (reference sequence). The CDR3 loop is CATSRDRVAYGYTF. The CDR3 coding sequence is TGTGCCACCAGCAGAGATCGGGTCGCCTATGGCTACACCTTC. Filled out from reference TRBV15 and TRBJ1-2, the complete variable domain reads DAMVIQNPRYQVTQFGKPVTLSCSQTLNHNVMYWYQQKSSQAPKLLFHYYDKDFNNEADTPDNFQSRRPNTSFCFLDIRSPGLGDTAMYLCATSRDRVAYGYTFGSGTRLTVV.

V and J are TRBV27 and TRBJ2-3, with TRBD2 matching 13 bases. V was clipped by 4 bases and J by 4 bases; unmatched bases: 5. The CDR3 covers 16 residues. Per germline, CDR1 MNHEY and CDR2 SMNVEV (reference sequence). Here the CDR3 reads CASSSLLAGGADTQYF. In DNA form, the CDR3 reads TGTGCCAGCAGTTCCCTACTAGCGGGAGGGGCAGATACGCAGTATTTT.

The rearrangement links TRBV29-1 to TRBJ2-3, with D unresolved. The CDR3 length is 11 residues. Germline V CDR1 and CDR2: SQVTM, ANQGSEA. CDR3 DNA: TGCAGTGGAGAATCAGCAGATACGCAGTATTTT. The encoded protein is CSGESADTQYF.

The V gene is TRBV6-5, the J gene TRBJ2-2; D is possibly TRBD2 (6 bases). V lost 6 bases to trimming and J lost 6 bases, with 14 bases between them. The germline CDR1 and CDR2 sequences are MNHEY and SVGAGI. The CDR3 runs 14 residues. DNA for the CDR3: TGTGCCAGCAGCCCCCCGGGACTCCCCGGGGAGCTGTTTTTT. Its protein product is CASSPPGLPGELFF.

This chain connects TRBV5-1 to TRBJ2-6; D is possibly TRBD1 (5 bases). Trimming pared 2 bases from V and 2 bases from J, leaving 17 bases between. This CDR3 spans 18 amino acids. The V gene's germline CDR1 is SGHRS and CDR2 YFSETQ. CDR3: CASSLTVVGVPGANVLTF. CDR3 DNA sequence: TGCGCCAGCAGCTTAACAGTAGTAGGGGTCCCTGGGGCCAACGTCCTGACTTTC.

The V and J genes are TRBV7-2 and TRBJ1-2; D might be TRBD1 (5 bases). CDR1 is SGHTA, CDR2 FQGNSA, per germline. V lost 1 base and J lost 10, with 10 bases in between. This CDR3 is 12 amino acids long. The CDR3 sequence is CASSLVGHSYTF. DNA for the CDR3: TGTGCCAGCAGCTTAGTCGGACATTCCTACACCTTC. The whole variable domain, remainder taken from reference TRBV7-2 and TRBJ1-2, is GAGVSQSPSNKVTEKGKDVELRCDPISGHTALYWYRQSLGQGLEFLIYFQGNSAPDKSGLPSDRFSAERTGGSVSTLTIQRTQQEDSAVYLCASSLVGHSYTFGSGTRLTVV.